These 18 T cell receptor beta chains share one sample of origin, sequenced in a study of T-cell memory formation after mild COVID-19. MiXCR was run by TCRdb on the 5' RACE reads, yielding one entry per CDR3 protein. This sample has about 290,000 distinct CDR3 sequences; over 15% occur once, and the top ten carry 23%. The material sequenced was PBMCs or a T cell subset sorted from them (not recorded which). All receptors derive from a man younger than 30 who had mild COVID-19 (a few samples of this study predate the infection). Cell type and time point are not known.

This chain links TRBV7-9 with TRBJ2-7; possibly TRBD1 for D (6 bases). The CDR3 has 16 amino acids. V was cut by 1 base and J by 5 bases, with 18 bases left in between. Germline V lookup: CDR1 SEHNR, CDR2 FQNEAQ (reference sequence). The CDR3 spells CASSLVTESGVHEQYV. The CDR3 region has the DNA TGTGCCAGCAGCTTAGTAACCGAATCAGGGGTCCACGAGCAGTACGTC.

The genes are TRBV7-3 and TRBJ2-1, with D hard to call. The germline V gene has CDR1 SGHTA and CDR2 FQGTGA. This CDR3 has 13 amino acids. V lost 3 bases and J lost 5, with 8 bases in between. The CDR3 sequence is CASSFTGHNEQFF. The CDR3 nucleotides read TGTGCCAGCAGCTTTACCGGCCACAATGAGCAGTTCTTC.

This clonotype was counted at least ten times. This chain uses TRBV5-8 with TRBJ2-5; D remains unclear. CDR1 is SGHTS, CDR2 YDEGEE, per germline. This CDR3 spans 14 amino acids. Between the trimmed V and J ends, which lost 2 bases and 2 bases, there was a span of 10 bases. CDR3 residues: CASSFPGLQETQYF. CDR3 DNA sequence: TGTGCCAGCAGCTTCCCCGGGCTACAAGAGACCCAGTACTTC.

This clonotype was seen only a few times. The rearrangement links TRBV7-9 to TRBJ1-2, with a possible D match to TRBD1 (6 bases). V dropped 5 bases and J dropped 6 bases, with 22 bases sitting between them. Germline V gives CDR1 SEHNR, CDR2 FQNEAQ (reference sequence). This CDR3 comprises 16 residues. The CDR3 sequence: CASSRGRARGSDGYTF. The CDR3 DNA follows: TGTGCCAGCAGCCGCGGCAGGGCGAGGGGGAGCGATGGCTACACCTTC.

In this sample, this clonotype turned up many times. The chain is built from TRBV20-1 and TRBJ2-1; TRBD2 agrees at 7 bases. Germline CDR1 is DFQATT and CDR2 is SNEGSKA (reference sequence). Trimming at V came to 0 bases and at J to 0 bases, leaving 5 bases not matched to a gene. The CDR3 covers 16 residues. CDR3 sequence: CSAREASGSSYNEQFF. CDR3 DNA: TGCAGTGCTAGAGAGGCTAGCGGCAGCTCCTACAATGAGCAGTTCTTC.

This chain uses TRBV10-1 with TRBJ1-1; 12 bases agree with TRBD1. The V gene's germline CDR1 is WNHNN and CDR2 SYGVQD (reference sequence). The J segment lost 10 bases and the V segment lost 1 base, leaving 1 base of the junction unmatched. The CDR3 sequence is 13 residues long. In nucleotides, the CDR3 is TGCGCCAGCAGTGAGTTGGGACAGGGGGCAGCTTTCTTT. It specifies CASSELGQGAAFF.

This clonotype came up a few times. The V and J genes are TRBV23-1 and TRBJ2-1; D not resolved. TRBV23-1 falls under the ORF class, with uncertain function. The CDR3 sequence is 17 residues long. With 4 bases removed from V and 4 bases from J, the gap between germline ends came to 20 bases. DNA for the CDR3: TGCGCCAGCAGTCTCCTGCGCGGTCCCCCCAAGTACAATGAGCAGTTCTTC. It encodes CASSLLRGPPKYNEQFF.

This clonotype came up a few times. The V and J genes are TRBV29-1 and TRBJ1-1; D gene ambiguous. The germline V gene encodes CDR1 SQVTM and CDR2 ANQGSEA. The germline V and J ends were trimmed by 3 bases and 2 bases, with 7 bases remaining between them. The CDR3 contains 12 residues. The CDR3 DNA reads as TGCAGCGTTGAGGAGTATAACACTGAAGCTTTCTTT. Its translation is CSVEEYNTEAFF.

Ten or more counts support this clonotype. J is TRBJ2-6 and V is TRBV5-5; D could derive from TRBD1 or TRBD2 (6 bases each). Trimming pared 4 bases from V and 0 bases from J, leaving 20 bases between. The CDR3 sequence is 19 residues long. From germline, CDR1 is SGHKS and CDR2 YYEKEE (reference sequence). The CDR3 coding sequence is TGTGCCAGCAGCCCTAGAAGGGGGGACGGGCGCTCTGGGGCCAACGTCCTGACTTTC. Translation: CASSPRRGDGRSGANVLTF.

This clonotype occurred a few times. The chain has TRBV29-1 and TRBJ1-2; D ambiguous. The CDR3 runs to 12 residues. Per germline, CDR1 SQVTM and CDR2 ANQGSEA. V lost 4 bases and J 3 bases, leaving 9 bases between the germline ends. The CDR3 DNA is TGCAGCGTTGCTATAAGCTACTATGGCTACACCTTC. Residues: CSVAISYYGYTF.

This clonotype turned up a few times. The genes are TRBV7-2 and TRBJ2-7; 7 bases are shared with TRBD1. Germline loops: CDR1 SGHTA, CDR2 FQGNSA. This CDR3 is 15 amino acids long. Trimming at V came to 5 bases and at J to 6 bases, leaving 13 bases not matched to a gene. The CDR3 DNA reads as TGTGCCAGCAGCGTTAACAGGGGTAAGGGCGCCGAGCAGTACGTC. It is translated as CASSVNRGKGAEQYV.

The chain links TRBV24-1 to TRBJ1-2; D is unresolved. The V and J ends lost 10 bases and 6 bases respectively, with 14 bases between them. Per the germline V gene, CDR1 is KGHDR and CDR2 is SFDVKD. The CDR3 consists of 12 residues. The CDR3 DNA reads TGTGCCACAAGCCATCCCGGAGATGGCTACACCTTC. Encoded protein: CATSHPGDGYTF.

This clonotype was counted a few times. This chain links TRBV6-5 with TRBJ2-6; D is unclear. The germline V gene has CDR1 MNHEY and CDR2 SVGAGI. Trimming removed 6 bases at V and 0 bases at J, with 6 bases between. The CDR3 contains 14 residues. The CDR3 sequence: CASSVTSGANVLTF. The DNA of the CDR3 is TGTGCCAGCAGCGTCACCTCTGGGGCCAACGTCCTGACTTTC.

This clonotype was seen more than once but under ten times. This chain uses TRBV24-1 with TRBJ1-5; D is perhaps TRBD1 (5 bases). This CDR3 region has 15 residues. The germline V gene encodes CDR1 KGHDR and CDR2 SFDVKD. Trimming cost V 5 bases and J 2 bases, with 12 bases left between them. The CDR3 nucleotides are TGTGCCACCAGTGCCGGGGGTAGCGGCAATCAGCCCCAGCATTTT. Translation gives CATSAGGSGNQPQHF.

V is TRBV5-1 and J is TRBJ2-3; tentatively, D is TRBD1 or TRBD2 (7 bases each). V lost 7 bases, J lost 2 bases, and 20 bases lay in between. Germline CDR1 is SGHRS and CDR2 is YFSETQ. This CDR3 contains 16 residues. The CDR3 nucleotides are TGCGCCAGCCGACAGCAGGGGGGACTACCCACAGATACGCAGTATTTT. Amino acid sequence: CASRQQGGLPTDTQYF.

The gene calls are TRBV6-5 and TRBJ2-3, with no clear D. Trimming left V 5 bases short and J 0 bases short, with 9 bases between. The CDR3 runs to 14 residues. Germline loops: CDR1 MNHEY, CDR2 SVGAGI. CDR3: CASSVRASTDTQYF. CDR3 DNA: TGTGCCAGCAGTGTCCGGGCTAGCACAGATACGCAGTATTTT.

V and J are TRBV20-1 and TRBJ2-3; TRBD2 agrees at 9 bases. The CDR3 runs to 15 residues. After removal of 3 bases from V and 1 base from J, the junction contained 5 bases not matched to a gene. Germline-derived CDR1 and CDR2 are DFQATT and SNEGSKA (reference sequence). The CDR3 nucleotides read TGCAGTGCTAGTAGGGCTAGCGGGGGCACAGATACGCAGTATTTT. The encoded protein is CSASRASGGTDTQYF.

V and J are TRBV28 and TRBJ1-2, with D uncertain. The V and J ends lost 6 bases and 3 bases respectively, with 8 bases between them. The CDR3 has 12 amino acids. Germline V CDR1 and CDR2: MDHEN, SYDVKM. CDR3 sequence reads: CASRDVYYGYTF. In nucleotides, the CDR3 is TGTGCCAGCAGGGACGTCTACTATGGCTACACCTTC.